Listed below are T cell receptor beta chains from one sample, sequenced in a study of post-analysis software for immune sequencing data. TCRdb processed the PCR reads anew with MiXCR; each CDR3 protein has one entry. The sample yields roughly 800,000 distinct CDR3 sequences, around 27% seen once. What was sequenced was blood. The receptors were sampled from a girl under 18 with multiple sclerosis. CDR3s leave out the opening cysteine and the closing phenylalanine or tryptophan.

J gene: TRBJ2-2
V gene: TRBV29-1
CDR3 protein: SVATGGNGELF

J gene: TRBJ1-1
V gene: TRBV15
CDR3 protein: ATSRDLGNTEAF

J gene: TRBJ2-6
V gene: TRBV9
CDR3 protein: ASSVNARASGANVLT

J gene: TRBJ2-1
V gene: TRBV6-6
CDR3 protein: ASRKDSYNEQF

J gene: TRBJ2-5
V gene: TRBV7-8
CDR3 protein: ASSLMPREETQY

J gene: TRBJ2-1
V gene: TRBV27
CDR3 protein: ASRTLAGGPGNEQF

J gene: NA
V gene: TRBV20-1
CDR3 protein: SARDARDEQY

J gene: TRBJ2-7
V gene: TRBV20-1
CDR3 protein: SAPGLAGGKPYEQY

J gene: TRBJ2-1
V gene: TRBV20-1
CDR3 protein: SASSTSYEQF

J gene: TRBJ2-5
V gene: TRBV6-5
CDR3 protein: ASSYSEVGETQY

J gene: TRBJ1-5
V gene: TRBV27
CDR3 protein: ASSLYGQPQH

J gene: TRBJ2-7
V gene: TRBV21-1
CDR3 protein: ASKNRGTYEQY

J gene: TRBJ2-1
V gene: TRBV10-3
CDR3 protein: AISRTSVYNEQF

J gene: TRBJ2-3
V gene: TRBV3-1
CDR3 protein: ASSPGTSGSGGTQY

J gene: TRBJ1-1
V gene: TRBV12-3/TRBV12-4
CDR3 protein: ASSFRGDMNTEAF

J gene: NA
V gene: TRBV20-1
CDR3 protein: SARVGGSETQY

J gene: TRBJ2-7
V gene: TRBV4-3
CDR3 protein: ASSQDSGMAYEQY

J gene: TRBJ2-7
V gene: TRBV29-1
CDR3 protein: SVGGPSEGGYEQY

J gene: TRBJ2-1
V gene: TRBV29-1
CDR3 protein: SVDRPHEQF

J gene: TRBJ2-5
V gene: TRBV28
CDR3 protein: ATKTGTQTQY

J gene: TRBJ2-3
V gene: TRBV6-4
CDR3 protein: ASSDSTGAPDTQY

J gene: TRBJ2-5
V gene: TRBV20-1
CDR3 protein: SARDGLLQISETQY

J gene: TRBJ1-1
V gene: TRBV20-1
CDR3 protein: SAREGQAEAF

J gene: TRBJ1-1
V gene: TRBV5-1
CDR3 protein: ASSRAPGQENTEAF

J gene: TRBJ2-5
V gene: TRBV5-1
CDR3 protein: ASSLLRWETQY

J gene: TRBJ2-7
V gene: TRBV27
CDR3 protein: ASRKGVEQY

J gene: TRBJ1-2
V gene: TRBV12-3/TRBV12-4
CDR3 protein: ASSLVPNGYT

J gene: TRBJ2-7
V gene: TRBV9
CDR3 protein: ASSLGQNSYNEQY

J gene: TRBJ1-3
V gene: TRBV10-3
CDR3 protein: AISESPGGERNTIY

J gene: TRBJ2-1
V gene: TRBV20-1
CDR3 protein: SAGRPGGNEQF

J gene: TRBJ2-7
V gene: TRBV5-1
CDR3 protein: ASSLTGFVYEQY

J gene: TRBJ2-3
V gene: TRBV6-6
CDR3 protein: ASSTLTGAFRTDTQY

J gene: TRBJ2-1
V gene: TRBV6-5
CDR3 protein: ASSPRGLAIYNEQF

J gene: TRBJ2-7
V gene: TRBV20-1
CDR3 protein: SASSGNEQY

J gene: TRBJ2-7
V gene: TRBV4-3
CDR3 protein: ASSHVGQGSSEQY

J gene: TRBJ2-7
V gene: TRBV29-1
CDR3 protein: SVAAVDEQY

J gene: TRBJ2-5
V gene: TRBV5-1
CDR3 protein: ASRAELGGQETQY

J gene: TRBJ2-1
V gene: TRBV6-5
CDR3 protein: ASSYSIWTSGNEQF

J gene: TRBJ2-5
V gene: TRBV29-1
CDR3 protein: SVHMGRGWNEQY

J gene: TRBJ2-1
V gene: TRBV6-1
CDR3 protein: ASGWSIAGSNEQF

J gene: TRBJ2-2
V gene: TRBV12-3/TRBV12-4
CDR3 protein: ASSFGTANTGELF

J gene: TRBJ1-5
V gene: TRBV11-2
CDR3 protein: ASSLFSGGNQPQH

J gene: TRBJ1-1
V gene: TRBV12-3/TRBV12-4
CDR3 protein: ASSLTAQAF